The source of this TCR beta chain is a study of T cells in Graves' hyperthyroidism and ophthalmopathy. The CDR3 sequence is 14 residues long. Germline lookup yields CDR1 MNHEY and CDR2 SMNVEV (reference sequence). V was shortened by 4 bases and J by 2 bases, with 8 bases between the two germline ends. Amplified TCR beta CDR3 regions derived from RNA transcripts. The TCR CDR3 first-round RT-PCR relied on the HTBI primer set. MiXCR was run by TCRdb on the multiplex PCR reads, yielding one entry per CDR3 protein. The sample records hundreds of thousands of distinct CDR3 sequences, 20% to 25% being singletons.

The sequence was collected from a man aged 25 to 40 with Graves' ophthalmopathy. This chain joins TRBV27 and TRBJ2-2; D call uncertain. Specimen: blood. CDR3 in DNA: TGTGCCAGCAGTTCCAGCTACAACACCGGGGAGCTGTTTTTT. This gives the protein CASSSSYNTGELFF.